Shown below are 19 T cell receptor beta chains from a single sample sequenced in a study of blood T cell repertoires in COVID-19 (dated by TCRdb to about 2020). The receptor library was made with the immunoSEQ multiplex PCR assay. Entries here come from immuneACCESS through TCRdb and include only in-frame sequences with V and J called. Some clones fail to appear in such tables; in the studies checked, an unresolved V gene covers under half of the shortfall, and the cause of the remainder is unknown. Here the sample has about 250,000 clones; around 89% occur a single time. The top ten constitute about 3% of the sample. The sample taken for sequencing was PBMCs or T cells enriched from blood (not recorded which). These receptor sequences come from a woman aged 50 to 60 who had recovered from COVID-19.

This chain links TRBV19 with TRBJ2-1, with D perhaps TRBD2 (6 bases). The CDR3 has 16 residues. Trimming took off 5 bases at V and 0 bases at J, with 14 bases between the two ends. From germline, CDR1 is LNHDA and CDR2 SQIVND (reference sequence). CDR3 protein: CASSQRDSSSYNEQFF. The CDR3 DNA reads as TGTGCCAGTAGTCAAAGGGACTCGAGCTCCTACAATGAGCAGTTCTTC.

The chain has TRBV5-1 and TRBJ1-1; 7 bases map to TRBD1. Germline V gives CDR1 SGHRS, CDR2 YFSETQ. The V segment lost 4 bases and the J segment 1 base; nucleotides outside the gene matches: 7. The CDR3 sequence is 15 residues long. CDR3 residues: CASSLRTGKNTEAFF. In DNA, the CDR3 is TGCGCCAGCAGCCTCAGGACAGGAAAGAACACTGAAGCTTTCTTT. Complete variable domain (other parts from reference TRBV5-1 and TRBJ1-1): KAGVTQTPRYLIKTRGQQVTLSCSPISGHRSVSWYQQTPGQGLQFLFEYFSETQRNKGNFPGRFSGRQFSNSRSEMNVSTLELGDSALYLCASSLRTGKNTEAFFGQGTRLTVV.

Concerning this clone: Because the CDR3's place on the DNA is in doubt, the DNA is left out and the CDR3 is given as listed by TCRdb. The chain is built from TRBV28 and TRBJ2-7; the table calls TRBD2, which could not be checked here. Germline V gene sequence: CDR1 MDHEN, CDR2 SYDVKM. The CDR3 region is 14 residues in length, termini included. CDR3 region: CASSSSGGKYEQYF.

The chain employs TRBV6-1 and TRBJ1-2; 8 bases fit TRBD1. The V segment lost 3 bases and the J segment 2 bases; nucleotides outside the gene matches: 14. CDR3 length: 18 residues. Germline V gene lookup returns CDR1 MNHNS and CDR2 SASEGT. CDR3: CASSDPPWVAGGNYGYTF. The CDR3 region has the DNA TGTGCCAGCAGTGACCCCCCTTGGGTTGCAGGGGGCAACTATGGCTACACCTTC.

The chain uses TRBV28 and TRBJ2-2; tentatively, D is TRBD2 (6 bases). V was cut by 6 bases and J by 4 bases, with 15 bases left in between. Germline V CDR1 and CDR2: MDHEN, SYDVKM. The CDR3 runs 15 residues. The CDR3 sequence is CASSKTTGGTGELFF. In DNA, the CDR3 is TGTGCCAGCAGCAAGACAACCGGGGGCACCGGGGAGCTGTTTTTT.

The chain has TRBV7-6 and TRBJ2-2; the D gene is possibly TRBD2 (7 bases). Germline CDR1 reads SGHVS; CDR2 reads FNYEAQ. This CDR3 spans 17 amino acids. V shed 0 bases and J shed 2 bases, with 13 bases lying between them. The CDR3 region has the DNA TGTGCCAGCAGCTTAGCCAACAGGGAGGGAAACACCGGGGAGCTGTTTTTT. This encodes CASSLANREGNTGELFF. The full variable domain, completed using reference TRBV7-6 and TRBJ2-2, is GAGVSQSPRYKVTKRGQDVALRCDPISGHVSLYWYRQALGQGPEFLTYFNYEAQQDKSGLPNDRFSAERPEGSISTLTIQRTEQRDSAMYRCASSLANREGNTGELFFGEGSRLTVL.

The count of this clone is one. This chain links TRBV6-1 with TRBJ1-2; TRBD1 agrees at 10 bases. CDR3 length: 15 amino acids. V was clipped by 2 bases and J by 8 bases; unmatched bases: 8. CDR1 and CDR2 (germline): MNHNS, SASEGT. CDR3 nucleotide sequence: TGTGCCAGCAGTGAAATAAGGACAGGGGGGGAAGGCTACACCTTC. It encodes CASSEIRTGGEGYTF.

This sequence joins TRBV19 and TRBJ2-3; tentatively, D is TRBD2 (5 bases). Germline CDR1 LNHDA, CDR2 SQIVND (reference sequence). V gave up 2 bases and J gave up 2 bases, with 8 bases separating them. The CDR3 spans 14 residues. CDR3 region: CASSIKRITDTQYF. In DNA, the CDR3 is TGTGCCAGTAGTATAAAGCGGATCACAGATACGCAGTATTTT.

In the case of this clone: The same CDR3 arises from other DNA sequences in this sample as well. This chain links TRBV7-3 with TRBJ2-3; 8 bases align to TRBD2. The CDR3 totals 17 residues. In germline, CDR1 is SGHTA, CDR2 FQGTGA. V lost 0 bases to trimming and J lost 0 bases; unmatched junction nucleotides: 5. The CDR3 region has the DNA TGTGCCAGCAGCTTAACGTATGCGGGGGGAAGCACAGATACGCAGTATTTT. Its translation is CASSLTYAGGSTDTQYF.

The CDR3 spells CASSPRASSGANVLTF. Here the CDR3 DNA reads TGTGCCAGCTCACCACGGGCGTCCTCTGGGGCCAACGTCCTGACTTTC. V and J are TRBV18 and TRBJ2-6; D is undetermined. The CDR3 length is 16 residues. CDR1 KGHSH and CDR2 LQKENI come from the germline V gene. V was pared by 1 base and J by 0 bases, with 7 bases between.

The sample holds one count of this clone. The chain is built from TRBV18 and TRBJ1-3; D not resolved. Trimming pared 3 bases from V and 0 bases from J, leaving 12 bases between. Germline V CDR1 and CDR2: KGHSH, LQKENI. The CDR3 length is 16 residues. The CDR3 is CASSPGEPISGNTIYF. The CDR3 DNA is TGTGCCAGCTCACCTGGTGAGCCCATCTCTGGAAACACCATATATTTT. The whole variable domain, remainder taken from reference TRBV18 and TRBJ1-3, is NAGVMQNPRHLVRRRGQEARLRCSPMKGHSHVYWYRQLPEEGLKFMVYLQKENIIDESGMPKERFSAEFPKEGPSILRIQQVVRGDSAAYFCASSPGEPISGNTIYFGEGSWLTVV.

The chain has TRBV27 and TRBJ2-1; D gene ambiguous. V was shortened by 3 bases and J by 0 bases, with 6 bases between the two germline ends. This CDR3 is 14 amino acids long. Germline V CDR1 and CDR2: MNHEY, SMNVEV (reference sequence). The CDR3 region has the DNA TGTGCCAGCAGTTTTTCTAGCTCCTACAATGAGCAGTTCTTC. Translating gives CASSFSSSYNEQFF.

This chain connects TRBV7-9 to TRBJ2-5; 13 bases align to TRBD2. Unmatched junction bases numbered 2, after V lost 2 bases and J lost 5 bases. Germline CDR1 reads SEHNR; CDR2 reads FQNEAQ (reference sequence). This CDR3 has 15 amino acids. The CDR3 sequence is CASSLTSGRVETQYF. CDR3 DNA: TGTGCCAGCAGCTTAACTAGCGGGAGGGTGGAGACCCAGTACTTC.

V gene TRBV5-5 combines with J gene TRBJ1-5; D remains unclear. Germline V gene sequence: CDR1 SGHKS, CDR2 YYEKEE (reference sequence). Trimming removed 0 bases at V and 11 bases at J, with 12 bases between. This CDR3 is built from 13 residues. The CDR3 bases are TGTGCCAGCAGCTTGGGGGTGAAGCAGGCCCAGCATTTT. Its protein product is CASSLGVKQAQHF.

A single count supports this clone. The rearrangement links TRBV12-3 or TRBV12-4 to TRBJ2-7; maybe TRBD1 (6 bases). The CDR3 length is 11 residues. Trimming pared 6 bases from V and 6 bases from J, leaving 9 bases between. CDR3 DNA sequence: TGTGCCAGCAGCCCAGGGGTCGAGCAGTACTTC. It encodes CASSPGVEQYF.

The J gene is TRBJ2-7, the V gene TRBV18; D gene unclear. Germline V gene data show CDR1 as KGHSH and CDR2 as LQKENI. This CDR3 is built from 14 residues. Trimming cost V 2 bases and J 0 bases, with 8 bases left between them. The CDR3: CASSPSTNSYEQYF. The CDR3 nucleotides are TGTGCCAGCTCACCATCGACAAACTCCTACGAGCAGTACTTC.

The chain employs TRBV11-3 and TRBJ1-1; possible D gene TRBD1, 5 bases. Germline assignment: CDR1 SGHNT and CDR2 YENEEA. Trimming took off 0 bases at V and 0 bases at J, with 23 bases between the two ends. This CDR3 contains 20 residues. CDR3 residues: CASSLEGRGGRKAMNTEAFF. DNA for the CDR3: TGTGCCAGCAGCTTAGAGGGTAGGGGAGGTCGGAAAGCCATGAACACTGAAGCTTTCTTT.

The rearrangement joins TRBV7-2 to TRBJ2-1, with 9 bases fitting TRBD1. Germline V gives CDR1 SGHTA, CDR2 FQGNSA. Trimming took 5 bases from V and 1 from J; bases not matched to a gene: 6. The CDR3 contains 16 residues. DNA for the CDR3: TGTGCCAGCAGCATACAGGGGGCGTATTCCTACAATGAGCAGTTCTTC. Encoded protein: CASSIQGAYSYNEQFF.

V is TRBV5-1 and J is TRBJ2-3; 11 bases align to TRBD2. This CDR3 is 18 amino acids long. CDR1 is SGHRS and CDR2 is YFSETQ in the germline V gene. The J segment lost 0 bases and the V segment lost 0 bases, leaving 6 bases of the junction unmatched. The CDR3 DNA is TGCGCCAGCAGCTTGGGGACTAGCGGGTCCTCTAGCACAGATACGCAGTATTTT. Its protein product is CASSLGTSGSSSTDTQYF.